The rows below give T cell receptor beta chains drawn from one sample of a study of blood T cell repertoires in COVID-19. TCRdb's table, derived via immunoSEQ multiplex PCR, lists solely in-frame clones and lacks some. The data contain about 210,000 clones, about 88% of them singletons. Source material: peripheral blood. Receptor source: a man between 70 and 80 years old with acute or convalescent COVID-19. The CDR3 runs from the conserved cysteine through the conserved F or W. The order of the fields is D gene, clone size, J gene, V gene, CDR3 protein, CDR3 DNA. D genes are given only for firm matches. The size field is filled for only some rows; it gives once, few, many or a size class.

TRBD2	.	TRBJ2-5	TRBV19	CASSSPGLAGVGETQYF	TGTGCCAGTAGTTCTCCGGGACTAGCGGGAGTTGGAGAGACCCAGTACTTC
.	.	TRBJ2-1	TRBV7-3	CASSPSLSASSSYNEQFF	TGTGCCAGCAGCCCGTCCCTCTCCGCATCTAGCTCCTACAATGAGCAGTTCTTC
TRBD1	.	TRBJ1-5	TRBV7-8	CASSIRTGEGNQPQHF	TGTGCCAGCAGCATCAGGACAGGGGAAGGCAATCAGCCCCAGCATTTT
TRBD2	.	TRBJ2-4	TRBV19	CASSMVTSGRNIQYF	TGTGCCAGTAGTATGGTAACTAGCGGGAGAAACATTCAGTACTTC
.	once	TRBJ1-2	TRBV15	CATSPGTNGYTF	TGTGCCACCAGCCCGGGGACAAATGGCTACACCTTC
TRBD1	.	TRBJ1-1	TRBV6-6	CASSYIDRGKAFF	TGTGCCAGCAGTTATATTGACAGGGGAAAAGCTTTCTTT
.	.	TRBJ2-1	TRBV14	CASSSGTHSNEQFF	TGTGCCAGCAGCTCCGGGACTCACTCCAATGAGCAGTTCTTC
.	once	TRBJ2-7	TRBV28	CASRDSRRAYEQYF	TGTGCCAGCAGGGACTCGCGGAGGGCCTACGAGCAGTACTTC
.	.	TRBJ1-1	TRBV27	CASSANRESAEAFF	TGTGCCAGCAGTGCAAACAGGGAAAGCGCTGAAGCTTTCTTT
TRBD1	once	TRBJ2-7	TRBV7-2	CASSLIPGQGAYEQYF	TGTGCCAGCAGCTTGATTCCGGGACAGGGGGCGTACGAGCAGTACTTC
.	once	TRBJ2-3	TRBV11-2	CASSGGRVGRTSTDTQYF	TGTGCCAGCAGCGGGGGCCGCGTGGGTAGGACTAGCACAGATACGCAGTATTTT
.	.	TRBJ1-5	TRBV19	CASSITRGVRNQPQHF	TGTGCCAGTAGTATAACACGGGGGGTCCGCAATCAGCCCCAGCATTTT
.	.	TRBJ2-2	TRBV19	CASHRDTGELFF	TGTGCCAGCCACAGGGACACCGGGGAGCTGTTTTTT
.	.	TRBJ1-3	TRBV28	CATLGANSGNTIYF	TGTGCCACCTTAGGGGCGAACTCTGGAAACACCATATATTTT
TRBD1	.	TRBJ2-7	TRBV30	CACTGDRARFEQYF	TGTGCCTGCACCGGAGACAGGGCCCGTTTCGAGCAGTACTTC
TRBD1	.	TRBJ1-5	TRBV29-1	CSVADRDNQPQHF	TGCAGCGTTGCAGACAGGGACAATCAGCCCCAGCATTTT
TRBD1	.	TRBJ1-2	TRBV11-2	CASSLERGLGYTF	TGTGCCAGCAGCTTAGAAAGGGGGCTGGGCTACACCTTC
TRBD1	.	TRBJ2-7	TRBV13	CASRPGQGAYEQYF	TGTGCCAGCAGACCCGGACAGGGTGCCTACGAGCAGTACTTC
.	.	TRBJ1-3	TRBV5-1	CASSLAGGTRGNTIYF	TGCGCCAGCAGCTTGGCCGGGGGGACGAGAGGAAACACCATATATTTT
TRBD1	once	TRBJ1-4	TRBV5-5	CASTPDRGDEKLFF	TGTGCCAGCACCCCGGACAGGGGGGATGAAAAACTGTTTTTT
.	.	TRBJ1-2	TRBV28	CASSLEPNYGYTF	TGTGCCAGCAGTTTAGAGCCCAACTATGGCTACACCTTC
TRBD2	.	TRBJ2-7	TRBV18	CASSPQAGGIYEQYF	TGTGCCAGCTCACCCCAAGCGGGAGGGATTTACGAGCAGTACTTC
TRBD2	.	TRBJ2-7	TRBV7-2	CASSLGGGLAYEQYF	TGTGCCAGCAGCTTAGGAGGGGGACTAGCCTACGAGCAGTACTTC
TRBD2	.	TRBJ2-5	TRBV29-1	CSFQRGGETQYF	TGCAGCTTCCAAAGGGGAGGGGAGACCCAGTACTTC
.	.	TRBJ1-1	TRBV6-2/TRBV6-3	CASSRQLMNTEAFF	TGTGCCAGCAGTCGACAGCTCATGAACACTGAAGCTTTCTTT
.	.	TRBJ1-2	TRBV3-1/TRBV3-2	CASSQVGGYGYTF	TGTGCCAGCAGCCAAGTCGGGGGCTATGGCTACACCTTC
TRBD1	.	TRBJ2-7	TRBV27	CASSLYRTGSYEQYF	TGTGCCAGCAGTCTCTATCGGACAGGGTCCTACGAGCAGTACTTC
.	.	TRBJ1-3	TRBV7-9	CASSLGARSGNTIYF	TGTGCCAGCAGCTTGGGGGCCCGCTCTGGAAACACCATATATTTT
.	.	TRBJ1-1	TRBV3-1/TRBV3-2	CASRPGGLSTEAFF	TGTGCCAGCAGACCGGGGGGACTGAGCACTGAAGCTTTCTTT
.	.	TRBJ1-2	TRBV7-6	CASSLIDSSDGYTF	TGTGCCAGCAGCCTAATTGACAGTTCCGACGGCTACACCTTC
TRBD2	.	TRBJ2-3	TRBV5-1	CASSPGTSGRTDTQYF	TGCGCCAGCAGCCCCGGGACTAGCGGGAGGACAGATACGCAGTATTTT
.	once	TRBJ1-2	TRBV3-1/TRBV3-2	CASSQGSSGYTF	TGTGCCAGCAGCCAAGGGTCGAGTGGCTACACCTTC